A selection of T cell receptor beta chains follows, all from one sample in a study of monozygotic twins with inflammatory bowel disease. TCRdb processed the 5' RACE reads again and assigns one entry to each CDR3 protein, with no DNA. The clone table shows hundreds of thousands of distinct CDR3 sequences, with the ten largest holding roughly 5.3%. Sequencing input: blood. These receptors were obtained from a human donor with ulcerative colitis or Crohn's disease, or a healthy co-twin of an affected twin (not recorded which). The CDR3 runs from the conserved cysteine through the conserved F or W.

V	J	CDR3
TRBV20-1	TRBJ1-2	CSARDRRAKANYGYTF
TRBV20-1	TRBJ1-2	CSALTGTWGYTF
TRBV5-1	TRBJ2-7	CASSQTSREQYF
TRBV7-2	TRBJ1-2	CASSQGLGYGYTF
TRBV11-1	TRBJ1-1	CASSLPRPNTEAFF
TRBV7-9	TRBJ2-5	CASSLGAGQETQYF
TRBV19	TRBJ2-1	CASSIVRTGWGEQFF
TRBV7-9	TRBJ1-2	CASSHIQAGNYGYTF
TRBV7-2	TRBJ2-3	CASSFRTSGKTDTQYF
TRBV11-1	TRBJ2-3	CASSRGLAGASGGDTQYF
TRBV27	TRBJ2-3	CASSIWFTDTQYF
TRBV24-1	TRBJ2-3	CATEDGNTDTQYF
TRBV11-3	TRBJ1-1	CASSFGQGKTFF
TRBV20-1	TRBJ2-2	CSAPRLAEFTGELFF
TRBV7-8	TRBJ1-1	CASSPPGGRNTEAFF
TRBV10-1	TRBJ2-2	CASSDPAGGFGGELFF
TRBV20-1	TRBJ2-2	CSASRGPNTGELFF
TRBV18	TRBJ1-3	CASEGQGSGNTIYF
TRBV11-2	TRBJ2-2	CASSPGASQLTGELFF
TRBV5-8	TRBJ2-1	CASSPGQAWDEQFF
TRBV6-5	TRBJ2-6	CASSYQAYRSGANVLTF
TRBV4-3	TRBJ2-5	CASSQNFGDLQETQYF
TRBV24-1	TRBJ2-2	CASSEGPAAGELFF
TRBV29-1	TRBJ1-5	CSVTPPGQVGDQPQHF
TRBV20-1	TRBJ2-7	CSAKGGYEQYF
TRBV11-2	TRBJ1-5	CASSLGRGHQPQHF
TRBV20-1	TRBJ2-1	CSARATSGAYNEQFF
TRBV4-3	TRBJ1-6	CASSQEVTRNSPLHF
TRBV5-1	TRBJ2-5	CASSLLAGDRETQYF
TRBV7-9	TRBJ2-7	CASSSWTSGAYEQYF
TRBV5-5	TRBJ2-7	CASSFNWNEQYF
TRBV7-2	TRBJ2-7	CASSLSGGTGGFYEQYF
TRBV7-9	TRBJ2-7	CASSLEGWGPYEQYF
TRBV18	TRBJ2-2	CASSLAWARTRNTGELFF
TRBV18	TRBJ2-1	CASSPKGSYNEQFF
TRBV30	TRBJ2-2	CAWSREHLNTGELFF
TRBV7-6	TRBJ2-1	CASRTGTGTGNEQFF
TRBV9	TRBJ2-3	CASSVDRGRGTDTQYF